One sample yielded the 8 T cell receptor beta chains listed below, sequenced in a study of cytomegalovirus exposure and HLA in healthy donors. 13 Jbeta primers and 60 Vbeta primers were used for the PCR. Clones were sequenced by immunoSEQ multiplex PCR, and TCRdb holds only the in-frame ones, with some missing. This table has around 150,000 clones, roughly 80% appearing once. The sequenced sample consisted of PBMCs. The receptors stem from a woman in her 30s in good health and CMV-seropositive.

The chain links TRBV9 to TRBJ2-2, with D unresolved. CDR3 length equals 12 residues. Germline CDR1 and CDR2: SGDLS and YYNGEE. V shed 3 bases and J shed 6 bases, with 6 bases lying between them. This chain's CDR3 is CASSGQAGELFF. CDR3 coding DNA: TGTGCCAGCAGCGGGCAAGCCGGGGAGCTGTTTTTT. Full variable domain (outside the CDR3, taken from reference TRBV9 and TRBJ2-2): DSGVTQTPKHLITATGQRVTLRCSPRSGDLSVYWYQQSLDQGLQFLIQYYNGEERAKGNILERFSAQQFPDLHSELNLSSLELGDSALYFCASSGQAGELFFGEGSRLTVL.

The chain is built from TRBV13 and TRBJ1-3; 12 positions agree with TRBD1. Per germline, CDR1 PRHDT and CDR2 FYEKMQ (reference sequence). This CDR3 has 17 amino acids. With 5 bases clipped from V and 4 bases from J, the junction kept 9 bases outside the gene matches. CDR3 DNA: TGTGCCAGCAGCCCAACCGGGACAGGGGGCCCCGGAAACACCATATATTTT. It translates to CASSPTGTGGPGNTIYF.

The CDR3 here is CASSRDRGPPNGYTF. For the CDR3, the DNA is TGTGCCAGCTCCCGGGACAGGGGACCCCCCAATGGCTACACCTTC. The chain carries TRBV28 and TRBJ1-2, with 10 bases identical to TRBD1. Per the germline V gene, CDR1 is MDHEN and CDR2 is SYDVKM. This CDR3 has 15 amino acids. Unmatched junction bases numbered 12, after V lost 8 bases and J lost 6 bases.

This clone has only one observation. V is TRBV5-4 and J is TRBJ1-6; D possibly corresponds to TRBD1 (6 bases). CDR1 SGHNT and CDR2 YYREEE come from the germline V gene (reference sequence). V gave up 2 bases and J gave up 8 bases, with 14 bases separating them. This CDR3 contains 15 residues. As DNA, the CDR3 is TGTGCCAGCAGCTTACCTACAGGGCAGGATTCACCCCTCCACTTT. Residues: CASSLPTGQDSPLHF.

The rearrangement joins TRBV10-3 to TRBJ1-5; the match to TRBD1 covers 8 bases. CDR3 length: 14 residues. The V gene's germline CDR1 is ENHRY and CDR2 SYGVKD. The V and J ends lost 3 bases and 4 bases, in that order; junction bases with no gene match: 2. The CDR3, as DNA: TGTGCCATCAGTGACCGGGACAGGAATCAGCCCCAGCATTTT. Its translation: CAISDRDRNQPQHF.

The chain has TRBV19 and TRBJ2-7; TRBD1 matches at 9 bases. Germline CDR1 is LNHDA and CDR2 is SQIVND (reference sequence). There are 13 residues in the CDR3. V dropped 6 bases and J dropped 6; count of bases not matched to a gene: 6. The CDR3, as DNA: TGTGCCAGTAGACAGGGGGCTAGGTCCGAGCAGTACTTC. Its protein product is CASRQGARSEQYF. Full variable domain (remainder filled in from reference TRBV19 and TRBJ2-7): DGGITQSPKYLFRKEGQNVTLSCEQNLNHDAMYWYRQDPGQGLRLIYYSQIVNDFQKGDIAEGYSVSREKKESFPLTVTSAQKNPTAFYLCASRQGARSEQYFGPGTRLTVT.

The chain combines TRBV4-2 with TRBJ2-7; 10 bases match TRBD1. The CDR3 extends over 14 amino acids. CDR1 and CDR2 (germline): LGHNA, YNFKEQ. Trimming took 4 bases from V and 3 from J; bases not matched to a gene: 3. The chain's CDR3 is CASSRRDRGYEQYF. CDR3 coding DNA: TGTGCCAGCAGCCGAAGGGACAGGGGCTACGAGCAGTACTTC.

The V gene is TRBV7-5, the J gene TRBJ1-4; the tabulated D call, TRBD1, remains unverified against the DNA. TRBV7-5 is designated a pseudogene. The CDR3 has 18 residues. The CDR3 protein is CARSDGQKGRGLDEKLFF. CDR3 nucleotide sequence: TGTGCCAGAAGCGATGGTCAAAAGGGAAGGGGGTTGGATGAAAAACTGTTTTTT.